Listed here is a single T cell receptor (beta chain). Antigen: not known. V was pared by 2 bases and J by 0 bases, with 3 bases of the junction left unmatched. Germline V gives CDR1 SGDLS, CDR2 YYNGEE. This CDR3 has 15 amino acids. This specimen belongs to a study of OX40 agonist ivuxolimab in advanced cancers. Background on the study: A male proportion of about 86% was recorded, with mean age around 64 years and range about 20 to 79.

Study findings and constraints: On average, CD8+ T cells had more expanded clones than CD4+.

Repertoires were generated with immunoSEQ multiplex PCR, while TCRdb's copy carries only in-frame clones and drops some. The table shows about 46,000 clones, with roughly 90% occurring only once. Sequencing used CD4+ or CD8+ T cells sorted from blood, obtained in a trial of the OX40 agonist ivuxolimab. The chain links TRBV9 to TRBJ1-2, with 8 bases lining up with TRBD1. The TCR sequence derives from an adult with an advanced solid tumor such as melanoma, head and neck, liver or kidney cancer. The CDR3 loop reads CASSVTGGSNYGYTF. Written as DNA, the CDR3 is TGTGCCAGCAGCGTCACAGGGGGGTCTAACTATGGCTACACCTTC.